The 10 T cell receptor beta chains given below trace back to one sample, sequenced in a study of technical replicates of blood from a handful of donors. The assay was immunoSEQ multiplex PCR, and TCRdb's table has in-frame clones only and misses some. This sample carries roughly 62,000 clones, roughly 89% of them seen once, and the ten largest clones take less than 5%. Sequenced sample: PBMCs. The receptors stem from a human donor in good health. Some clones in this sample may be carry-over from other donors' samples.

The chain has TRBV6-6 and TRBJ2-7, with 10 positions matching TRBD1. The V segment lost 2 bases and the J segment 4 bases; nucleotides outside the gene matches: 5. This CDR3 has 15 residues. Germline CDR1 reads MNHNY; CDR2 reads SVGAGI (reference sequence). The CDR3 coding sequence is TGTGCCAGCAGTTACGATAGGGACAGGGGTTACGAGCAGTACTTC. This codes for CASSYDRDRGYEQYF.

The rearrangement joins TRBV11-2 to TRBJ2-5; 15 nucleotides match TRBD2. Germline CDR1 is SGHAT and CDR2 is FQNNGV. This CDR3 is 19 amino acids long. Trimming took 0 bases from V and 12 from J; bases not matched to a gene: 17. The DNA of the CDR3 is TGTGCCAGCAGCTTAGATTCAGTGGGGACTAGCGGGAGGCCCTATAACGAGTACTTC. Protein sequence: CASSLDSVGTSGRPYNEYF.

This chain uses TRBV9 with TRBJ2-5; a possible D gene is TRBD1 (5 bases). V was trimmed by 4 bases and J by 7 bases, leaving 17 bases between them. This CDR3 has 14 amino acids. CDR1 and CDR2 from the germline V gene are SGDLS and YYNGEE. In nucleotides, the CDR3 is TGTGCCAGCAGCCCAAGGACATCTCAGGGGACCCAGTACTTC. Translated, it gives CASSPRTSQGTQYF.

This CDR3 is CASSLSAGGPVYEQFF. The CDR3 DNA follows: TGTGCCAGCAGTTTATCGGCGGGAGGGCCAGTATATGAGCAGTTCTTC. This rearrangement joins TRBV27 to TRBJ2-1, with 9 nucleotides matching TRBD2. The V segment lost 0 bases and the J segment 8 bases; nucleotides outside the gene matches: 8. Germline V gives CDR1 MNHEY, CDR2 SMNVEV (reference sequence). The CDR3 loop spans 16 amino acids.

This clone was seen a few times. This rearrangement joins TRBV29-1 to TRBJ2-2, with 9 bases lining up with TRBD1. The CDR3 spans 15 residues. With 5 bases clipped from V and 5 bases from J, the junction kept 9 bases outside the gene matches. Per germline, CDR1 SQVTM and CDR2 ANQGSEA. In nucleotides, the CDR3 is TGCAGCGTTCTCGAGCGTGGGACAGGGACCGGGGAGCTGTTTTTT. This translates into CSVLERGTGTGELFF.

This clone appeared once. This sequence joins TRBV7-3 and TRBJ2-1; no clear D. CDR1 is SGHTA and CDR2 is FQGTGA in the germline V gene. The CDR3 has 13 residues. Trimming took 4 bases from V and 4 from J, leaving 8 bases between them. The CDR3 region has the DNA TGTGCCAGCAGCTCGAACGGTTACAATGAGCAGTTCTTC. Translating it yields CASSSNGYNEQFF.

The chain combines TRBV9 with TRBJ1-1, with D possibly matching TRBD1 (6 bases). The CDR3 sequence is 14 residues long. Trimming stripped 2 bases from V and 3 bases from J, with 11 bases between. Germline-derived CDR1 and CDR2 are SGDLS and YYNGEE. CDR3 sequence reads: CASSVGTPYTEAFF. The CDR3 DNA is TGTGCCAGCAGCGTTGGGACACCCTACACTGAAGCTTTCTTT.

The chain employs TRBV27 and TRBJ2-5, with unresolved D. The V end was cut by 3 bases, the J end by 5 bases, with 10 bases between. The V gene's germline CDR1 is MNHEY and CDR2 SMNVEV (reference sequence). There are 13 residues in the CDR3. The CDR3 DNA reads as TGTGCCAGCAGTTTTGTGGGCGTGGAGACCCAGTACTTC. This gives the protein CASSFVGVETQYF.

The DNA for the CDR3 is TGTGCCAGCAGCTTGGAAAGACTAGCGGAGTACTTC. Translation gives CASSLERLAEYF. The chain uses TRBV5-6 and TRBJ2-5, with 9 bases matching TRBD2. Germline lookup yields CDR1 SGHDT and CDR2 YYEEEE. The CDR3 runs to 12 residues. With 0 bases clipped from V and 12 bases from J, the junction kept 3 bases outside the gene matches.

The J gene is TRBJ2-3, the V gene TRBV6-6; tentatively, D is TRBD2 (6 bases). The V end lost 5 bases, the J end lost 4 bases, and 19 bases lay between the germline ends. Germline CDR1 reads MNHNY; CDR2 reads SVGAGI (reference sequence). The CDR3 runs 16 residues. CDR3 residues: CASSTPGGIAADTQYF. In DNA form, the CDR3 reads TGTGCCAGCAGTACCCCCGGGGGTATTGCGGCAGATACGCAGTATTTT.